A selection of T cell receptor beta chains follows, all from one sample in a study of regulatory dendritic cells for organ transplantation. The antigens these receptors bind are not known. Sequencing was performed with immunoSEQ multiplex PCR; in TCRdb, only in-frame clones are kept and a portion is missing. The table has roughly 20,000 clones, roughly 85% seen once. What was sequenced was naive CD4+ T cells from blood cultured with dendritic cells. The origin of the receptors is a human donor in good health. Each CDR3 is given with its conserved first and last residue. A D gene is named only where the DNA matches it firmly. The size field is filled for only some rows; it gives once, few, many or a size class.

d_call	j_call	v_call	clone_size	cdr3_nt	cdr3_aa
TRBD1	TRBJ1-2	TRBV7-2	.	TGTGCCAGCAGCCCTCCGGGACAGGGCTCTGGCTACACCTTC	CASSPPGQGSGYTF
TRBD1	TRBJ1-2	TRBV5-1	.	TGCGCCAGCAGCCCCGGACAGGGGCAGTTCTATGGCTACACCTTC	CASSPGQGQFYGYTF
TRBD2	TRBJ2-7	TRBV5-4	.	TGTGCCAGCAGCCCAGAACTAGCGGGAGATTATTACGAGCAGTACTTC	CASSPELAGDYYEQYF
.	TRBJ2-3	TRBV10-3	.	TGTGCCATCAGTGACAAGGAGGAGGCCCGGTATTTT	CAISDKEEARYF
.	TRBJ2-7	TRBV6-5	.	TGTGCCAGCAGTAGGGGACTGACCTACGAGCAGTACTTC	CASSRGLTYEQYF
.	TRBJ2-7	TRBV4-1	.	TGCGCCAGCAGCCAAGAATATGGGGCTACCTACGAGCAGTACTTC	CASSQEYGATYEQYF
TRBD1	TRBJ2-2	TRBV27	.	TGTGCCAGCAGTACTCTACAGGGGAGCACCGGGGAGCTGTTTTTT	CASSTLQGSTGELFF
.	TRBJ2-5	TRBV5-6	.	TGTGCCAGCAGCTTAGGTTTTCGGGCCGAACAAGAGACCCAGTACTTC	CASSLGFRAEQETQYF
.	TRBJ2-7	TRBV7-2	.	TGTGCCAGCAGCTTAGTTCAGGGAACAGCCGAGCAGTACTTC	CASSLVQGTAEQYF
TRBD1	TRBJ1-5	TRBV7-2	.	TGTGCCAGCAGCCTGGACAGGGCTCAGCCCCAGCATTTT	CASSLDRAQPQHF
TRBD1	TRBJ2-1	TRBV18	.	TGTGCCAGCTCACGCTTGCCCAGGGGGTCCTACAATGAGCAGTTCTTC	CASSRLPRGSYNEQFF
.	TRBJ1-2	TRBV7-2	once	TGTGCCAGCAGACGAGGGTTGACTAACTATGGCTACACCTTC	CASRRGLTNYGYTF
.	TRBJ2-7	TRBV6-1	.	TGTGCCAGCAGGGACCCCTACGAGCAGTACTTC	CASRDPYEQYF
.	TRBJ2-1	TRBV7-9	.	TGTGCCAGCAGCTTAACACTATCCTACAATGAGCAGTTCTTC	CASSLTLSYNEQFF